The present entry profiles one T cell receptor beta chain with its context. Its binding antigen is unknown. No base qualities exist here, and no much larger clone lies one base off it. This specimen belongs to a study of blood T cells in healthy people across ages (dated by TCRdb to the mid-2010s). Broadly, across the study: Template switching captured roughly one uniquely barcoded TCR beta cDNA molecule per two T cells in model experiments. The study measured age-related changes in TCR beta repertoire diversity using deep sequencing normalized with unique cDNA molecular identifiers. The donors were split into four age groups: young (average about 16 years), middle-aged (39), aged (roughly 68) and long-lived (about 82). To avoid experimental bias, donors of different ages were spread randomly across the sequencing lanes. Two additional independent replicas of 1 million unique cDNA reads from the same blood draw were analyzed for two donors (one aged 18 to 30 and one aged 80 or older). Summary of the overall study and its limitations: Observed TCR beta diversity per million T cells fell roughly linearly with age, and a significant reduction was already apparent by age approximately 41. Donor CMV infection status was unknown, potentially confounding age-related changes in expanded clonotypes. Estimates of total diversity based on one million sequenced T cells were considered lower bounds and underestimates. There was a strong correlation between observed TCR beta diversity and the percentage of naive T cells measured by flow cytometry. Compared with the aged group, the long-lived group had more naive CD4+ T cells, fewer expanded clones and increased TCR diversity, a pattern suggesting age selection. Conclusive comparison of naive and antigen-experienced compartments was prevented by the profiling of bulk unsorted PBMCs.

V loses 7 bases at its end and J loses 3 bases; junction bases beyond the gene matches: 11. From a lookup of the germline V gene, CDR1 and CDR2 are SGHRS and YFSETQ. Counted from cysteine to phenylalanine, this CDR3 has 16 amino acids. Only CDR3 DNA is held: 48 bases, read in frame from base 1. Library prep was done by 5' RACE. The sequencer was an Illumina HiSeq 2500. A second PCR of roughly 6 to 12 cycles was run with a J-beta primer mix and a sample-barcoded 5' primer. A unique molecular identifier was introduced onto each TCR beta cDNA molecule by a template-switch 5' adaptor carrying 12 random nucleotides. Each sample yielded at least 2.5 million CDR3-containing paired-end reads. All of the RNA was converted into first-strand cDNA using the Mint cDNA synthesis kit, with a TRBC-specific oligonucleotide serving as the primer. All cDNA was treated with uracil-DNA glycosylase and then went through a first 18-cycle PCR with the universal primers M1SS and BC2_uni_R. Under the source paper's analysis protocol: For normalization, 1 million high-quality reads, each with a distinct molecular identifier, were randomly selected from each sample. Instead of being binned into consensus sequences, reads with shared molecular identifiers were discarded. MiTCR, with a Q25 quality threshold and the strictest error-elimination algorithm, was used for CDR3 identification, clonotype clustering and error correction. A nonparametric unseen species model with Euler transformation was used to estimate a lower bound on total TCR beta diversity. Using fastp at Q25 and MiXCR, TCRdb reprocessed the public reads and kept productive beta chains. CDR3 protein duplicates are merged, each entry listing the most common genes and DNA. The V and J calls follow TCRdb's processing rather than the paper's. The sample table holds under 2,000,000 distinct CDR3 sequences, of which 49% were seen once. More than 2% of the sample is taken by the ten largest.

Donors were about 36 systemically healthy Caucasian individuals from Russia aged 6 to 90 years. Each donor gave 8 to 10 milliliters of peripheral blood, drawn into EDTA-treated Vacutainer tubes. PBMCs were isolated by Ficoll-Paque density-gradient centrifugation, with at least 6 million obtained per sample. Trizol reagent was used to extract total RNA from the PBMCs, yielding at least 5.5 micrograms per sample. The percentages of naive CD45RAhigh/CD27high T cells were determined by flow cytometry on a PBMC aliquot from every donor. The sample taken for sequencing was blood. Recombination joined TRBV5-1 with TRBJ2-1, and 9 junctional nucleotides match TRBD2. The receptor comes from a woman in her forties in good health. The DNA is as follows: TGCGCCAGCTCCCCCGGGGCGGGGGGGCACTACAATGAGCAGTTCTTC. Its amino acids are CASSPGAGGHYNEQFF.